This T cell receptor beta chain was captured by sequencing in a study of blood T cell repertoires in COVID-19. Looking at the study overall: The samples span acute and convalescent COVID-19 from the United States, Italy and Spain. PBMCs, B-cell-depleted T cells, or T cells provided the cDNA or gDNA that made up the material.

In the original workflow: Amplification of reference gene primers provided the estimated nucleated cell counts. The repertoire was sequenced with immunoSEQ multiplex PCR; TCRdb's copy has only in-frame clones and lacks some. That table supplies the V and J calls and clone size; D and trimming were determined from the DNA. The table includes roughly 70,000 clones, just under 90% detected once. Trimming cost V 3 bases and J 0 bases, with 27 bases left between them. The CDR3 sequence is 20 residues long. From germline, CDR1 is KGHSH and CDR2 LQKENI. The chain has TRBV18 and TRBJ2-7; TRBD2 is a possible D gene (6 bases). Sequencing input: peripheral blood. The source is a woman aged 80 or over with active COVID-19. The CDR3 sequence is CASSPAPGTPNTKGSYEQYF. The DNA for the CDR3 is TGTGCCAGCTCACCTGCACCCGGGACTCCGAACACTAAGGGCTCCTACGAGCAGTACTTC. Full variable domain (outside the CDR3, taken from reference TRBV18 and TRBJ2-7): NAGVMQNPRHLVRRRGQEARLRCSPMKGHSHVYWYRQLPEEGLKFMVYLQKENIIDESGMPKERFSAEFPKEGPSILRIQQVVRGDSAAYFCASSPAPGTPNTKGSYEQYFGPGTRLTVT.